The rows below give T cell receptor beta chains drawn from one sample of a study of OX40 agonist ivuxolimab in advanced cancers. Clones were sequenced by immunoSEQ multiplex PCR, and TCRdb holds only the in-frame ones, with some missing. The sample includes about 67,000 clones, about 85% of them seen just once. The material was CD4+ or CD8+ T cells sorted from blood, obtained in a trial of the OX40 agonist ivuxolimab. The origin of the receptors is an adult with an advanced solid tumor such as melanoma, head and neck, liver or kidney cancer. Both conserved end residues are part of each CDR3. Each record gives: V gene, J gene, clone size, CDR3 length, D gene, CDR3 DNA, CDR3 protein. A D gene is named only where the DNA matches it firmly. The size entry is marked missing in some rows and otherwise reads once, few, many or a size class.

>TRBV7-6|TRBJ1-5|.|16|.
TGTGCCAGCAGCTTCGGAGGGGGAATTGGTAATCAGCCCCAGCATTTT
CASSFGGGIGNQPQHF
>TRBV27|TRBJ2-5|once|17|TRBD2
TGTGCCAGCAGTTTTAAGGGGCGCGGCGGGAGAGGAGAGACCCAGTACTTC
CASSFKGRGGRGETQYF
>TRBV28|TRBJ1-5|.|14|.
TGTGCCAGCAGTTTCACCGGGACGAATCAGCCCCAGCATTTT
CASSFTGTNQPQHF
>TRBV29-1|TRBJ1-1|.|11|.
TGCACGGGGGGGGGCTTAGGTGAAGCTTTCTTT
CTGGGLGEAFF
>TRBV2|TRBJ1-5|few|14|.
TGTGCCAGCAGCGTGGACAGACTTAATCAGCCCCAGCATTTT
CASSVDRLNQPQHF
>TRBV19|TRBJ2-2|.|17|TRBD2
TGTGCCAGTAGTATAGGCCCCCTAGCGGGACAGACCGGGGAGCTGTTTTTT
CASSIGPLAGQTGELFF
>TRBV2|TRBJ2-2|.|16|TRBD1
TGTGCCAGCAGCCAAGCCGGGACAGGGGGCACCGGGGAGCTGTTTTTT
CASSQAGTGGTGELFF
>TRBV29-1|TRBJ2-7|.|15|TRBD2
TGCAGCGTTGGGAGGGGCGGGAGCCTCACCTACGAGCAGTACTTC
CSVGRGGSLTYEQYF
>TRBV28|TRBJ2-2|.|14|TRBD2
TGTGCCAGCAGTTTGGGCGGGAGTACCGGGGAGCTGTTTTTT
CASSLGGSTGELFF
>TRBV5-1|TRBJ2-7|.|16|TRBD2
TGCGCCAGCAGCAAAGGGACTAGCGGGAGCGAGGACGAGCAGTACTTC
CASSKGTSGSEDEQYF
>TRBV21-1|TRBJ1-6|.|17|.
TGTGCCAGCAGCATCGGACAGGGGGCCTCCTATAATTCACCCCTCCACTTT
CASSIGQGASYNSPLHF
>TRBV11-2|TRBJ2-3|.|12|.
TGTGCCAGCAGCCCCACCACAGATACGCAGTATTTT
CASSPTTDTQYF
>TRBV9|TRBJ1-2|few|16|TRBD1
TGTGCCAGCAGCCCCCGCGGGACAGGTCTTACGTATGGCTACACCTTC
CASSPRGTGLTYGYTF
>TRBV5-1|TRBJ1-4|.|15|.
TGCGCCAGCAGCTTGGCCGGGACCCCGGGGGAAAAACTGTTTTTT
CASSLAGTPGEKLFF
>TRBV18|TRBJ1-5|many|16|.
TGTGCCAGCTCACCACTGGGGGGGCTTAGCAATCAGCCCCAGCATTTT
CASSPLGGLSNQPQHF
>TRBV19|TRBJ2-5|.|14|.
TGTGCCAGTAGCCCGGGTTCCGGGTGGGAGACCCAGTACTTC
CASSPGSGWETQYF
>TRBV10-2|TRBJ2-4|.|14|TRBD2
TGCGCCAGCGGGACTAGCTTAGGGAGAAACATTCAGTACTTC
CASGTSLGRNIQYF
>TRBV7-2|TRBJ1-2|.|15|.
TGTGCCAGCAGCATTTCTCCCCGGGGATACTATGGCTACACCTTC
CASSISPRGYYGYTF
>TRBV5-1|TRBJ1-1|.|15|TRBD1
TGCGCCAGCAGCCTGTTGGGGGGACAGGGAGGAGGAGCTTTCTTT
CASSLLGGQGGGAFF
>TRBV7-2|TRBJ1-2|.|16|TRBD1
TGTGCCAGCAGCTCCGCGACAGGGGGGGCTAACTATGGCTACACCTTC
CASSSATGGANYGYTF
>TRBV19|TRBJ2-7|.|13|.
TGTGCCAGTCCGGAGGGGACCGAGGGGGAGCAGTACTTC
CASPEGTEGEQYF
>TRBV28|TRBJ2-7|.|16|TRBD1
TGTGCCAGCAGCCCCACGGGACAGGGGGCCAAGTACGAGCAGTACTTC
CASSPTGQGAKYEQYF
>TRBV19|TRBJ1-5|.|15|.
TGTGCCAGTAGTTCCGACGTGGGGGGGGATCAGCCCCAGCATTTT
CASSSDVGGDQPQHF
>TRBV10-3|TRBJ2-5|.|15|.
TGTGCCATCAGTGAGTCTGATGGGGAACAAGAGACCCAGTACTTC
CAISESDGEQETQYF
>TRBV30|TRBJ1-1|.|15|TRBD1
TGTGCCTGGAGTGATCTGGGCAGGGGGAGCACTGAAGCTTTCTTT
CAWSDLGRGSTEAFF
>TRBV2|TRBJ2-7|.|14|TRBD2
TGTGCCAGCAGTGCTGGAGCGGGAGTGGGGGAGCAGTACTTC
CASSAGAGVGEQYF
>TRBV27|TRBJ1-2|.|13|.
TGTGCCAGCAGTTTCAGGGATGGATTAGGCTACACCTTC
CASSFRDGLGYTF
>TRBV7-2|TRBJ2-1|.|15|.
TGTGCCAGCAGCTCGGCAGCAGGGTACTACAATGAGCAGTTCTTC
CASSSAAGYYNEQFF
>TRBV5-1|TRBJ1-5|.|14|TRBD1
TGCGCCAGCAGCCTTGGGACAGGGGATCAGCCCCAGCATTTT
CASSLGTGDQPQHF
>TRBV15|TRBJ2-1|.|16|TRBD2
TGTGCCACCAGCAGACCTACTAGCGGATATTACAATGAGCAGTTCTTC
CATSRPTSGYYNEQFF
>TRBV20-1|TRBJ2-7|.|11|.
TGCAGTGCTGGACTCGTCGACGAGCAGTACTTC
CSAGLVDEQYF
>TRBV4-3|TRBJ1-6|.|16|TRBD1
TGCGCCAGCAGCCAAGACCCGGGACAGGGGGTCTCACCCCTCCACTTT
CASSQDPGQGVSPLHF
>TRBV5-8|TRBJ2-3|.|17|TRBD2
TGTGCCAGCAGCTCGGGGACTAGCGGGGGGAGAACAGATACGCAGTATTTT
CASSSGTSGGRTDTQYF
>TRBV5-1|TRBJ2-5|.|12|.
TGCGCCAGCAGCTTCCAGCAAGAGACCCAGTACTTC
CASSFQQETQYF
>TRBV11-3|TRBJ2-3|.|14|.
TGTGCCAGCAGCTTATTCCAGGCGTCAGATACGCAGTATTTT
CASSLFQASDTQYF
>TRBV5-1|TRBJ1-2|.|16|TRBD1
TGCGCCAGCAGGGAGCCCGGACAGGGGGCCGGGGACGGCTACACCTTC
CASREPGQGAGDGYTF
>TRBV7-2|TRBJ2-3|once|15|.
TGTGCCAGCAGCGCCCAACAGGGGAGGTCAGATACGCAGTATTTT
CASSAQQGRSDTQYF
>TRBV5-1|TRBJ2-7|.|15|TRBD1
TGCGCCAGCAGCTTGGTAGGGACAGGGGACGACGAGCAGTACTTC
CASSLVGTGDDEQYF
>TRBV30|TRBJ1-4|.|13|.
TGTGCCTGGGAGGGGCGAGCTAATGAAAAACTGTTTTTT
CAWEGRANEKLFF
>TRBV7-8|TRBJ1-2|.|13|.
TGTGCCAGCAGCTTAGGAGCCCTCTATGGCTACACCTTC
CASSLGALYGYTF
>TRBV30|TRBJ2-7|.|13|.
TGTGCCTGGAGTTCTGAAGTGTCCTACGAGCAGTACTTC
CAWSSEVSYEQYF
>TRBV6-5|TRBJ1-5|.|13|.
TGTGCCAGCGGAGGGCAGGGAAGGCAGCCCCAGCATTTT
CASGGQGRQPQHF
>TRBV2|TRBJ1-2|.|14|TRBD1
TGTGCCAGCAGTGGGGACAGGTCGGGGAGTGGCTACACCTTC
CASSGDRSGSGYTF
>TRBV19|TRBJ1-5|.|15|TRBD1
TGTGCCAGTAGCCCCCGAGGGACAGCAAATCAGCCCCAGCATTTT
CASSPRGTANQPQHF
>TRBV18|TRBJ2-5|.|14|TRBD1
TGTGCCAGCCGGGACAGGGTTGAGCAAGAGACCCAGTACTTC
CASRDRVEQETQYF
>TRBV28|TRBJ2-2|.|13|.
TGTGCCAGCAGCCTGACAGACACCGGGGAGCTGTTTTTT
CASSLTDTGELFF
>TRBV2|TRBJ2-4|medium-sized|15|.
TGTGCCAGCAGTGAATTGGGGCCGAGGGAAAACATTCAGTACTTC
CASSELGPRENIQYF
>TRBV7-9|TRBJ2-1|.|14|.
TGTGCCAGCAGCGAAAATCTAGAGGCGGATGAGCAGTTCTTC
CASSENLEADEQFF
>TRBV28|TRBJ2-1|once|13|.
TGTGCCAGCAGTTTATCCGTCGGCGATGAGCAGTTCTTC
CASSLSVGDEQFF
>TRBV7-9|TRBJ2-2|.|14|.
TGTGCCAGCAGCTTAGGACAGTTCACCGGGGAGCTGTTTTTT
CASSLGQFTGELFF
>TRBV7-8|TRBJ2-3|.|15|TRBD2
TGTGCCAGCAGCTTGACTAGCGGAAACACAGATACGCAGTATTTT
CASSLTSGNTDTQYF
>TRBV5-8|TRBJ2-2|.|16|TRBD1
TGTGCCAGCAGCTTGACACAGGGGGTGCGGACCGGGGAGCTGTTTTTT
CASSLTQGVRTGELFF
>TRBV11-2|TRBJ2-7|.|15|TRBD2
TGTGCCAGCAGCGTCGGGACTAGCGGCTCCTACGAGCAGTACTTC
CASSVGTSGSYEQYF
>TRBV7-3|TRBJ1-1|.|13|TRBD1
TGTGCCAGCAGCTTAGGACAGGGGGCTGAAGCTTTCTTT
CASSLGQGAEAFF
>TRBV5-1|TRBJ2-5|once|16|TRBD2
TGCGCCAGCAGCCGGATAGCGGGAGGGTCAGAAGAGACCCAGTACTTC
CASSRIAGGSEETQYF
>TRBV2|TRBJ1-2|.|15|.
TGTGCCAGCAGTACGGCTAGGGGGACCTCTTATGGCTACACCTTC
CASSTARGTSYGYTF
>TRBV4-3|TRBJ1-1|once|14|.
TGCGCCAGCAGCCAAGGGTTCGCTAACACTGAAGCTTTCTTT
CASSQGFANTEAFF
>TRBV2|TRBJ1-2|.|14|.
TGTGCCAGCAGTGAAGTCGGGGCAGGGAAAACCTACACCTTC
CASSEVGAGKTYTF
>TRBV10-2|TRBJ1-4|.|16|TRBD1
TGCGCCAGCAGGCCCGAAGTGCAGGGGGCTAGCGAAAAACTGTTTTTT
CASRPEVQGASEKLFF